A selection of T cell receptor beta chains follows, all from one sample in a study of control samples from healthy donors and cancer patients. Generated by immunoSEQ multiplex PCR, the TCRdb table keeps only in-frame clones and is missing some. Found here are under 70,000 clones, less than 95% of them singletons; the top ten hold approximately 1.2%. Sequencing used PBMCs. These receptors originate from a woman between 50 and 59 years old with colorectal cancer. Both conserved end residues are part of each CDR3. D genes are given only for firm matches. The size field is filled for only some rows; it gives once, few, many or a size class.

TRBV6-2/TRBV6-3	NA	NA	TRBJ2-3	CASSYSYRAGPSLAAQYF	TGTGCCAGCAGTTACTCGTATCGTGCGGGACCCTCTTTGGCGGCGCAGTATTTT
TRBV30	NA	TRBD1	TRBJ2-7	CAWSTGGTGEQYF	TGTGCCTGGTCGACAGGGGGCACGGGCGAGCAGTACTTC
TRBV11-2	NA	NA	TRBJ1-3	CASSLDVHSGNTIYF	TGTGCCAGCAGCTTAGACGTCCACTCTGGAAACACCATATATTTT
TRBV19	NA	NA	TRBJ1-1	CASSMGRSRNTEAFF	TGTGCCAGTAGTATGGGGCGATCCCGGAACACTGAAGCTTTCTTT
TRBV28	NA	TRBD1	TRBJ1-4	CASSGQGIAEKLFF	TGTGCCAGCAGCGGACAGGGAATAGCTGAAAAACTGTTTTTT
TRBV11-2	NA	NA	TRBJ2-1	CASSQPLPSSYNEQFF	TGTGCCAGCAGCCAACCCTTGCCCTCGAGTTACAATGAGCAGTTCTTC
TRBV16	NA	NA	TRBJ1-1	CASSLETGNTEAFF	TGTGCCAGCAGCCTCGAGACGGGGAACACTGAAGCTTTCTTT
TRBV7-9	NA	NA	TRBJ2-5	CASSLGASRGTQYF	TGTGCCAGCAGCTTAGGGGCTAGTCGGGGGACCCAGTACTTC
TRBV4-1	NA	NA	TRBJ1-3	CASSHPTANTIYF	TGCGCCAGCAGCCACCCGACAGCAAACACCATATATTTT
TRBV6-6	NA	NA	TRBJ1-1	CASSYGDNTEAFF	TGTGCCAGCAGTTACGGGGACAACACTGAAGCTTTCTTT
TRBV5-1	once	NA	TRBJ1-1	CASSLPRAQNTEAFF	TGCGCCAGCAGCTTGCCCCGGGCTCAGAACACTGAAGCTTTCTTT
TRBV2	NA	TRBD2	TRBJ2-1	CASSRGGRDGDEQFF	TGTGCCAGCAGTCGCGGCGGGAGGGATGGGGATGAGCAGTTCTTC
TRBV24-1	NA	NA	TRBJ1-1	CATRDAGRAETEAFF	TGTGCCACCAGGGACGCGGGCAGGGCGGAGACTGAAGCTTTCTTT
TRBV3-1/TRBV3-2	NA	NA	TRBJ1-2	CASSQGQNYGYTF	TGTGCCAGCAGCCAAGGACAGAACTATGGCTACACCTTC
TRBV28	NA	NA	TRBJ1-3	CASQGPGGGNTIYF	TGTGCCAGTCAGGGTCCCGGCGGGGGAAACACCATATATTTT
TRBV14	NA	NA	TRBJ1-1	CASSQGFGWNTEAFF	TGTGCCAGCAGCCAAGGATTTGGTTGGAACACTGAAGCTTTCTTT
TRBV2	NA	NA	TRBJ1-6	CASSEALAPLHF	TGTGCCAGCAGTGAAGCGCTTGCTCCCCTCCACTTT
TRBV7-6	NA	NA	TRBJ1-3	CASSSPYAASGNTIYF	TGTGCCAGCAGCTCGCCTTACGCCGCCTCTGGAAACACCATATATTTT
TRBV5-1	NA	NA	TRBJ2-3	CASSLEGGSVTDTQYF	TGCGCCAGCAGCTTGGAAGGGGGTTCTGTGACAGATACGCAGTATTTT
TRBV28	NA	TRBD2	TRBJ2-7	CASSTTLLATLSYEQYF	TGTGCCAGCAGTACGACCCTACTAGCGACCCTCTCCTACGAGCAGTACTTC
TRBV7-9	NA	TRBD2	TRBJ2-1	CASSWGLAGVVDEQFF	TGTGCCAGCAGCTGGGGACTAGCGGGAGTCGTAGATGAGCAGTTCTTC
TRBV19	NA	TRBD1	TRBJ1-5	CASSIGTGVIQPQHF	TGTGCCAGTAGTATAGGGACAGGGGTGATTCAGCCCCAGCATTTT
TRBV15	NA	NA	TRBJ1-3	CATSRDRLLFPGSGNTIYF	TGTGCCACCAGCAGGGACCGTTTACTCTTCCCAGGGTCTGGAAACACCATATATTTT
TRBV5-1	NA	TRBD1	TRBJ2-5	CASSQGQGSETQYF	TGCGCCAGCAGCCAGGGACAGGGGTCCGAGACCCAGTACTTC
TRBV5-1	NA	NA	TRBJ1-1	CASSLLQGPNTEAFF	TGCGCCAGCAGCTTATTACAGGGCCCGAACACTGAAGCTTTCTTT
TRBV30	NA	NA	TRBJ1-1	CAWRASENTEAFF	TGTGCCTGGAGAGCTTCAGAGAACACTGAAGCTTTCTTT
TRBV4-1	NA	NA	TRBJ2-7	CASSQDRDLLSEQYF	TGCGCCAGCAGCCAAGACAGGGACCTCCTATCCGAGCAGTACTTC
TRBV15	NA	TRBD2	TRBJ2-1	CATSRGTSGRRLRNEQFF	TGTGCCACCAGCAGAGGGACTAGCGGGAGGCGCTTACGCAATGAGCAGTTCTTC
TRBV3-1/TRBV3-2	NA	NA	TRBJ1-1	CASSAQGREYTEAFF	TGTGCCAGCAGCGCGCAGGGGAGGGAATACACTGAAGCTTTCTTT
TRBV5-8	NA	TRBD1	TRBJ2-7	CASSLEGDRLYEQYF	TGTGCCAGCAGCTTGGAGGGGGACAGACTGTACGAGCAGTACTTC
TRBV9	few	NA	TRBJ2-3	CASSRTPEDTQYF	TGTGCCAGCAGCCGCACCCCGGAGGATACGCAGTATTTT
TRBV6-5	NA	NA	TRBJ1-2	CASRTGGAYGYTF	TGTGCCAGCAGGACGGGGGGGGCCTATGGCTACACCTTC
TRBV6-5	NA	NA	TRBJ1-5	CASDLGDQPQHF	TGTGCCAGCGACCTGGGGGATCAGCCCCAGCATTTT
TRBV3-1/TRBV3-2	NA	NA	TRBJ2-3	CASSQGSGGTDTQYF	TGTGCCAGCAGCCAAGGATCCGGGGGCACAGATACGCAGTATTTT
TRBV6-5	NA	NA	TRBJ2-7	CATRQPYEQYF	TGTGCTACGCGCCAACCCTACGAGCAGTACTTC
TRBV7-8	NA	NA	TRBJ1-2	CASSPTRYSWTDYKVDGYTF	TGTGCCAGCAGCCCTACTCGATATTCGTGGACAGACTATAAGGTGGATGGCTACACCTTC
TRBV18	NA	NA	TRBJ2-5	CASSRPEETQYF	TGTGCCAGCTCCCGCCCGGAAGAGACCCAGTACTTC
TRBV10-3	NA	NA	TRBJ1-1	CAIKDGGVNTEAFF	TGTGCCATCAAAGATGGGGGCGTGAACACTGAAGCTTTCTTT
TRBV19	NA	TRBD1	TRBJ2-6	CASSPSRQGFRSGANVLTF	TGTGCCAGTAGTCCGTCCCGACAGGGATTTAGGTCTGGGGCCAACGTCCTGACTTTC